The source of this T cell receptor (beta chain) is a study of shared clonotypes between healthy human individuals. CDR1 and CDR2 (germline): MNHEY, SMNVEV (reference sequence). With 5 bases removed from V and 0 bases from J, the gap between germline ends came to 14 bases. The CDR3 has 16 amino acids. CD45RO negativity and positive selection for CCR7 defined naive CD8 cells, a population that excluded terminally differentiated effector memory CD45RA+ cells. The test was conducted at deep level. TCRdb's copy holds only in-frame clones and misses some; the assay was immunoSEQ multiplex PCR. The profile shows millions of clones, approximately 95% of them singletons.

Sequencing used naive CD8+ T cells sorted from blood. This TCR derives from a man younger than 30 in good health. The rearrangement uses TRBV27 and TRBJ2-1; the D is unclear. CDR3 DNA: TGTGCCAGCAGTCCCTACCTGGGTAGCTCCTACAATGAGCAGTTCTTC. Translating it yields CASSPYLGSSYNEQFF.